A selection of T cell receptor beta chains follows, all from one sample in a study of blood T cell repertoires in COVID-19. Here immunoSEQ multiplex PCR was the method, and the copy in TCRdb shows in-frame clones only, minus some. The sample has 250,000 to 350,000 clones, around 90% seen once; the top ten hold just under 9%. Sequencing used PBMCs or T cells enriched from blood (not recorded which). The source is a woman aged 18-29 years who had recovered from COVID-19. The CDR3 runs from the conserved cysteine through the conserved F or W. The D gene is left open where the match is weak. Clone size appears in some rows only: once, few, many, or a class for an expanded clone.

cdr3_nt cdr3_aa j_call clone_size d_call v_call
TGTGCCAGCCGGGTCGGTCCGAGCTATGGCTACACCTTC CASRVGPSYGYTF TRBJ1-2 NA NA TRBV2
TGTGCCAGCAGCACTAGACGGAGGGGTAACTATGGCTACACCTTC CASSTRRRGNYGYTF TRBJ1-2 NA NA TRBV28
TGTGCCAGCAGTTCCCCCAGGGGTAACACTGAAGCTTTCTTT CASSSPRGNTEAFF TRBJ1-1 NA NA TRBV6-5
TGTGCCAGCAGCCAAGTTACAGGGTGTTGCAATCAGCCCCAGCATTTT CASSQVTGCCNQPQHF TRBJ1-5 NA NA TRBV4-2
TGTGCCAGCAGCGAAAGGGGGTACGGAAACACCATATATTTT CASSERGYGNTIYF TRBJ1-3 NA NA TRBV11-1
TGCGCCAGCAGCTTGGGCAGCAGGCAAGAGACCCAGTACTTC CASSLGSRQETQYF TRBJ2-5 NA NA TRBV5-1
TGTGCCAGCAGCTTACAAGCGGGACGGTACGAGCAGTACTTC CASSLQAGRYEQYF TRBJ2-7 NA TRBD2 TRBV7-2
TGTGCCAGCAGCTCACGGGGGGGCGCGGGCACAGATACGCAGTATTTT CASSSRGGAGTDTQYF TRBJ2-3 NA TRBD2 TRBV7-9
TGTGCCAGCAGTTACGGACTAACGGCAGATACGCAGTATTTT CASSYGLTADTQYF TRBJ2-3 NA NA TRBV6-2/TRBV6-3
TGTGCCAGTAGTAGGACAGAATACGAGCAGTACTTC CASSRTEYEQYF TRBJ2-7 few NA TRBV19
TGCGCCAGCAGCTTGTTGGGACAGGGGAATGAAAAACTGTTTTTT CASSLLGQGNEKLFF TRBJ1-4 once TRBD1 TRBV5-1
TGCAGTGCTAGTAGTCTAGCGCACTACGAGCAGTACTTC CSASSLAHYEQYF TRBJ2-7 NA NA TRBV20-1
TGTGCCAGTAGTACACAGGTGGCATATGAGCAGTTCTTC CASSTQVAYEQFF TRBJ2-1 NA NA TRBV19
TGCGCCAGCAGCTTAATATCGGCGACAGGGGCTTATAATTCACCCCTCCACTTT CASSLISATGAYNSPLHF TRBJ1-6 NA TRBD1 TRBV5-1
TGTGCCAGCGCCACCGGGACAGTAAATTCACCCCTCCACTTT CASATGTVNSPLHF TRBJ1-6 NA TRBD1 TRBV2
TGTGCCAGCAGGTCAACCGGGACAGGGTGGAACGAGCAGTACTTC CASRSTGTGWNEQYF TRBJ2-7 NA TRBD1 TRBV27
TGTGCCAGCAGCCACAAAAGGGGCTTGGCAGGTATACAAGAGACCCAGTACTTC CASSHKRGLAGIQETQYF TRBJ2-5 once NA TRBV14
TGCGCCAGCAGCCAAGTCCAAGGAAGGGGGCTGAACACTGAAGCTTTCTTT CASSQVQGRGLNTEAFF TRBJ1-1 NA TRBD1 TRBV4-3
TGTGCCAGCAGCCATTGGGGATCGGGGTATGGCTACACCTTC CASSHWGSGYGYTF TRBJ1-2 NA NA TRBV3-1/TRBV3-2
TGCGCCAGCAGCTTTATCGGGGGTGAGCAGTTCTTC CASSFIGGEQFF TRBJ2-1 NA NA TRBV5-1
TGTGCCAGCAGCGAAGAAAGGGGCCTAGCGGAGGTAACGCAGTATTTT CASSEERGLAEVTQYF TRBJ2-3 NA TRBD2 TRBV2
TGTGCCAGCAGTCCGAGTTGGGCAGGCGGGAGTTTCCATGAGCAGTTCTTC CASSPSWAGGSFHEQFF TRBJ2-1 NA TRBD2 TRBV6-2/TRBV6-3
TGTGCCAGCAGTCGACTAGCCAATGAGCAGTTCTTC CASSRLANEQFF TRBJ2-1 NA TRBD2 TRBV2
TGTGCCAGCAGCCGGGGGACCGGAGTTAACTATGGCTACACCTTC CASSRGTGVNYGYTF TRBJ1-2 NA NA TRBV6-5
TGTGCCAGCAGTTCGGTAGAGGCTAGCAATCAGCCCCAGCATTTT CASSSVEASNQPQHF TRBJ1-5 NA NA TRBV6-2/TRBV6-3
TGTGCCAGCAGCTTGTCCGGCAGGGGACTGAACACTGAAGCTTTCTTT CASSLSGRGLNTEAFF TRBJ1-1 NA NA TRBV5-4
TGTGCCAGTAGTCCACGAGGACTAGCGGCTCCTACCGGGGAGCTGTTTTTT CASSPRGLAAPTGELFF TRBJ2-2 NA TRBD2 TRBV19
TGTGCCAGCAGGGGGGGGGCGCTTTCCTACGAGCAGTACTTC CASRGGALSYEQYF TRBJ2-7 NA NA TRBV3-1/TRBV3-2
TGTGCCAGCAGCGTAGCTGGGCGGGGGGGCGTGGAGACCCAGTACTTC CASSVAGRGGVETQYF TRBJ2-5 NA TRBD2 TRBV9
TGTGCCAGCAGCTTAACGACACCGGGACTAGCGGGACGCACAGATACGCAGTATTTT CASSLTTPGLAGRTDTQYF TRBJ2-3 NA TRBD2 TRBV7-3
TGTGCCAGCAGCGATACAGGGGGCCCCTATGGCTACACCTTC CASSDTGGPYGYTF TRBJ1-2 NA TRBD1 TRBV7-2
TGTGCCAGCAGCTCAAGACTAGCCCAAAGGAGAAATGAGCAGTTCTTC CASSSRLAQRRNEQFF TRBJ2-1 NA TRBD2 TRBV7-2
TGTGCCAGCAGTGAGTACAGGGACCAGCCCCAGCATTTT CASSEYRDQPQHF TRBJ1-5 NA NA TRBV6-1
TGTGCCAGCACAGGCAGGCCCTGGGAGGAGCAGTACTTC CASTGRPWEEQYF TRBJ2-7 NA NA TRBV6-5
TGCGCCAGCAGCTTTCTACCGGACAGGGGCGTCTCCTACGAGCAGTACTTC CASSFLPDRGVSYEQYF TRBJ2-7 NA TRBD1 TRBV5-1
TGTGCCAGTAGTCCCCGGGACAGGGTCTTGCGGGCCAAAAACATTCAGTACTTC CASSPRDRVLRAKNIQYF TRBJ2-4 NA TRBD1 TRBV19
TGTGCCAGCCTGACAGGCTATGGCTACACCTTC CASLTGYGYTF TRBJ1-2 NA NA TRBV28